This T cell receptor (beta chain) was documented in a study of cytotoxic CD8 clonotypes in ibrutinib-treated CLL. CDR3 length: 19 amino acids. The J segment lost 5 bases and the V segment lost 3 bases, leaving 20 bases of the junction unmatched. CDR1 and CDR2 from the germline V gene are MNHEY and SMNVEV (reference sequence). With regard to this clone: Its antigen is not identified.

Study results and limitations: Rising at ibrutinib response, clonality subsequently fell back toward baseline at progression. Different sampling times were used for sustained-remission and progressing patients.

Data came from immunoSEQ multiplex PCR; TCRdb stores just in-frame clones and leaves some out. Among almost 250,000 clones, less than 75% were seen once, and the ten largest hold about 16%. Sequences were derived from PBMCs, sampled after 24 months of ibrutinib treatment. The TCR was taken from a human donor with chronic lymphocytic leukemia. The chain recombines TRBV27 with TRBJ2-7; 9 nucleotides line up with TRBD2. The CDR3 DNA sequence: TGTGCCAGCAGTTTGCGTGTGGGTTCCCCAGGGACTAGCAGACACGAGCAGTACTTC. It yields the protein CASSLRVGSPGTSRHEQYF.